One and the same sample provided the 25 T cell receptor beta chains below, sequenced in a study of OX40 agonist ivuxolimab in advanced cancers. TCRdb's copy holds only in-frame clones and misses some; the assay was immunoSEQ multiplex PCR. The sample shows over 30,000 clones, about 84% of them seen only once. Sample: CD4+ or CD8+ T cells sorted from blood, taken in a trial of the OX40 agonist ivuxolimab. The receptors here all came from an adult with an advanced solid tumor such as melanoma, head and neck, liver or kidney cancer.

The CDR3 DNA follows: TGTGCCAGCAGCTTCCTCAGGGGGTCGGATACGCAGTATTTT. As protein: CASSFLRGSDTQYF. This chain links TRBV7-9 with TRBJ2-3, with TRBD1 matching over 7 bases. Germline lookup yields CDR1 SEHNR and CDR2 FQNEAQ (reference sequence). The V and J ends lost 3 bases and 6 bases, in that order; junction bases with no gene match: 6. The CDR3 runs 14 residues.

A single count supports this clone. This chain connects TRBV30 to TRBJ1-1, with unresolved D. V was shortened by 2 bases and J by 1 base, with 14 bases between the two germline ends. CDR1 is GTSNPN and CDR2 is SVGIG in the germline V gene (reference sequence). The CDR3 sequence is 15 residues long. Here the CDR3 DNA reads TGTGCCTGGAGTCCCCTCCGATCGAGGAACACTGAAGCTTTCTTT. Translating gives CAWSPLRSRNTEAFF. Drawing the rest from reference TRBV30 and TRBJ1-1, the complete variable domain is SQTIHQWPATLVQPVGSPLSLECTVEGTSNPNLYWYRQAAGRGLQLLFYSVGIGQISSEVPQNLSASRPQDRQFILSSKKLLLSDSGFYLCAWSPLRSRNTEAFFGQGTRLTVV.

The genes are TRBV10-1 and TRBJ2-7; the D is unclear. CDR1 and CDR2 from the germline V gene are WNHNN and SYGVQD (reference sequence). Trimming shortened V by 2 bases and J by 2 bases, and 10 bases separated the two germline ends. There are 14 residues in the CDR3. The CDR3 reads CASSEGIRTYEQYF. The DNA for the CDR3 is TGCGCCAGCAGTGAGGGGATTCGCACCTACGAGCAGTACTTC.

The chain uses TRBV5-5 and TRBJ2-7, with 11 bases fitting TRBD2. Losses at the gene ends were 0 bases for V and 3 bases for J; bases not matched to a gene: 8. In germline, CDR1 is SGHKS, CDR2 YYEKEE (reference sequence). The CDR3 consists of 17 residues. CDR3: CASSLVGRGLADYEQYF. CDR3 DNA sequence: TGTGCCAGCAGCTTGGTAGGAAGGGGACTAGCGGACTACGAGCAGTACTTC.

This clone occurred a few times. The V gene is TRBV30, the J gene TRBJ2-5; 15 positions match TRBD2. This CDR3 is 16 amino acids long. Germline CDR1 reads GTSNPN; CDR2 reads SVGIG (reference sequence). V gave up 4 bases and J gave up 4 bases; unmatched junction bases: 7. The CDR3 DNA follows: TGTGCCTGGACCGTAAGGACTAGCGGGGGGGCAGAGACCCAGTACTTC. Amino acids: CAWTVRTSGGAETQYF. The full variable domain, in which reference TRBV30 and TRBJ2-5 provide the parts outside the CDR3, is SQTIHQWPATLVQPVGSPLSLECTVEGTSNPNLYWYRQAAGRGLQLLFYSVGIGQISSEVPQNLSASRPQDRQFILSSKKLLLSDSGFYLCAWTVRTSGGAETQYFGPGTRLLVL.

The chain couples TRBV5-4 to TRBJ2-1; D not certain. Trimming removed 2 bases at V and 10 bases at J, with 7 bases between. Germline CDR1 is SGHNT and CDR2 is YYREEE (reference sequence). The CDR3 spans 11 residues. The CDR3 loop is CASSFGPEQFF. CDR3 DNA: TGTGCCAGCAGCTTTGGCCCCGAGCAGTTCTTC.

This chain connects TRBV10-1 to TRBJ1-4; D remains unclear. Trimming left V 2 bases short and J 6 bases short, with 10 bases between. Germline lookup yields CDR1 WNHNN and CDR2 SYGVQD (reference sequence). This CDR3 region has 14 residues. Written as DNA, the CDR3 is TGCGCCAGCAGTGAGCGAGCGCACGATGAAAAACTGTTTTTT. Encoded protein: CASSERAHDEKLFF.

V gene TRBV10-2 combines with J gene TRBJ1-5; tentative D call: TRBD1 (6 bases). Trimming took 8 bases from V and 2 from J, leaving 13 bases between them. Germline CDR1 and CDR2: WSHSY and SAAADI. This CDR3 is 14 amino acids long. The CDR3 nucleotides are TGCGCCAGCCAGACAGGAATTGGCAATCAGCCCCAGCATTTT. Protein: CASQTGIGNQPQHF.

The CDR3 DNA sequence: TGTGCCAGCGAGTCCGAGCCGACCTCTGGAAACACCATATATTTT. Translated: CASESEPTSGNTIYF. The V and J genes are TRBV28 and TRBJ1-3, with D unresolved. Trimming took off 8 bases at V and 0 bases at J, with 14 bases between the two ends. The CDR3 is made up of 15 amino acids. Looked up from germline, CDR1 is MDHEN and CDR2 is SYDVKM.

The rearrangement links TRBV19 to TRBJ2-2; the D gene is possibly TRBD1 (6 bases). This CDR3 region has 15 residues. V was clipped by 3 bases and J by 2 bases, with 10 bases between them. CDR1 and CDR2 (germline): LNHDA, SQIVND (reference sequence). CDR3 protein: CASSIMGANTGELFF. The CDR3 DNA is TGTGCCAGTAGTATTATGGGGGCCAACACCGGGGAGCTGTTTTTT.

The V and J genes are TRBV30 and TRBJ2-2; 9 positions match TRBD1. V lost 4 bases, J lost 8 bases, and 11 bases stayed unmatched. The CDR3 has 15 residues. Per germline, CDR1 GTSNPN and CDR2 SVGIG (reference sequence). The CDR3 loop is CAWTLGTGSEGELFF. CDR3 nucleotides: TGTGCCTGGACTTTGGGGACAGGGAGTGAGGGGGAGCTGTTTTTT.

The J gene is TRBJ2-1, the V gene TRBV7-9; no clear D gene. The CDR3 extends over 13 amino acids. Germline CDR1 is SEHNR and CDR2 is FQNEAQ (reference sequence). Between the trimmed V and J ends, which lost 5 bases and 4 bases, there was a span of 9 bases. The CDR3 here is CASSPSVYNEQFF. DNA of the CDR3: TGTGCCAGCAGCCCTTCGGTATACAATGAGCAGTTCTTC.

The CDR3 sequence is CASSQEGRGTETQYF. CDR3 in DNA: TGCGCCAGCAGCCAAGAGGGTCGGGGGACGGAGACCCAGTACTTC. The chain combines TRBV4-3 with TRBJ2-5, with D perhaps TRBD2 (6 bases). Trimming shortened V by 0 bases and J by 5 bases, and 13 bases separated the two germline ends. The CDR3 consists of 15 residues. The germline V gene encodes CDR1 LGHNA and CDR2 YSLEER.

This chain joins TRBV7-9 and TRBJ1-2; D is unresolved. Trimming cost V 5 bases and J 2 bases, with 15 bases left between them. The CDR3 covers 15 residues. The germline CDR1 and CDR2 sequences are SEHNR and FQNEAQ (reference sequence). CDR3 in amino acids: CASSQNERENYGYTF. The CDR3 DNA reads as TGTGCCAGCAGCCAAAACGAAAGGGAGAACTATGGCTACACCTTC.

V is TRBV16 and J is TRBJ1-4, with a possible D match to TRBD1 (5 bases). This CDR3 is built from 12 residues. V lost 4 bases and J 8 bases, leaving 8 bases between the germline ends. The germline CDR1 and CDR2 sequences are KGHSY and FQNENV. The CDR3 loop is CASSPQGEKLFF. In DNA, the CDR3 is TGTGCCAGCAGCCCGCAGGGAGAAAAACTGTTTTTT.

This chain links TRBV10-2 with TRBJ2-2, with TRBD2 as a possible D gene (5 bases). The CDR3 runs to 15 residues. V was trimmed by 11 bases and J by 0 bases, leaving 16 bases between them. From germline, CDR1 is WSHSY and CDR2 SAAADI. The CDR3 DNA follows: TGCGCCGTTCCCAGCGGAGACGCGAACACCGGGGAGCTGTTTTTT. This sequence encodes CAVPSGDANTGELFF.

This clone qualifies as medium-sized. The chain recombines TRBV29-1 with TRBJ2-1; D is unresolved. The CDR3 extends over 14 amino acids. The germline gives CDR1 SQVTM, CDR2 ANQGSEA. Trimming took off 4 bases at V and 0 bases at J, with 10 bases between the two ends. CDR3 residues: CSVVRPNSYNEQFF. Written as DNA, the CDR3 is TGCAGCGTTGTCAGGCCGAACTCCTACAATGAGCAGTTCTTC.

The V gene is TRBV7-8, the J gene TRBJ2-1, with D unclear. This CDR3 has 12 residues. V lost 5 bases, J lost 6 bases, and 8 bases lay in between. The germline CDR1 and CDR2 sequences are SGHVS and FQNEAQ. CDR3 bases: TGTGCCAGCAGCCCCCCTAGCAATGAGCAGTTCTTC. This sequence encodes CASSPPSNEQFF.

This chain connects TRBV6-6 to TRBJ2-1, with D hard to call. CDR3 size: 15 residues. V was pared by 2 bases and J by 2 bases, with 10 bases between. CDR1 and CDR2 (germline): MNHNY, SVGAGI (reference sequence). The CDR3 DNA reads TGTGCCAGCAGTTACGTAGAGGCGACCTACAATGAGCAGTTCTTC. Its protein product is CASSYVEATYNEQFF.

The chain couples TRBV27 to TRBJ2-7; 8 nucleotides agree with TRBD1. This CDR3 comprises 13 residues. V dropped 5 bases and J dropped 3; count of bases not matched to a gene: 3. The V gene's germline CDR1 is MNHEY and CDR2 SMNVEV (reference sequence). CDR3 in amino acids: CASSPGTGYEQYF. CDR3 nucleotides: TGTGCCAGCAGTCCCGGGACAGGCTACGAGCAGTACTTC.

The chain carries TRBV28 and TRBJ2-7, with TRBD1 as a possible D gene (5 bases). V lost 5 bases, J lost 1 base, and 12 bases lay in between. The CDR3 consists of 14 residues. Germline V gene sequence: CDR1 MDHEN, CDR2 SYDVKM. CDR3 region: CASSLGATSYEQYF. The DNA for the CDR3 is TGTGCCAGCAGTCTTGGGGCTACTTCCTACGAGCAGTACTTC.

This clone was picked up one time. The same CDR3 also results from other DNA sequences found in this sample. This chain uses TRBV9 with TRBJ2-7; no clear D. The CDR3 totals 14 residues. Germline V gives CDR1 SGDLS, CDR2 YYNGEE. Trimming left V 0 bases short and J 0 bases short, with 7 bases between. The CDR3 nucleotides are TGTGCCAGCAGCGTAGGTATCAGCTCCTACGAGCAGTACTTC. This codes for CASSVGISSYEQYF. The full variable domain, in which reference TRBV9 and TRBJ2-7 provide the parts outside the CDR3, is DSGVTQTPKHLITATGQRVTLRCSPRSGDLSVYWYQQSLDQGLQFLIQYYNGEERAKGNILERFSAQQFPDLHSELNLSSLELGDSALYFCASSVGISSYEQYFGPGTRLTVT.

A note on this clone: Other DNA variants within this sample encode the same CDR3. The chain carries TRBV7-3 and TRBJ2-3; 10 bases are shared with TRBD2. Germline lookup yields CDR1 SGHTA and CDR2 FQGTGA. V was clipped by 5 bases and J by 4 bases; unmatched bases: 6. This CDR3 is 15 amino acids long. In DNA form, the CDR3 reads TGTGCCAGCAGCCTTACTAGCGGGGAGGCAGATACGCAGTATTTT. This gives the protein CASSLTSGEADTQYF. The variable domain in full, with the rest retrieved from reference TRBV7-3 and TRBJ2-3, is GAGVSQTPSNKVTEKGKYVELRCDPISGHTALYWYRQSLGQGPEFLIYFQGTGAADDSGLPNDRFFAVRPEGSVSTLKIQRTERGDSAVYLCASSLTSGEADTQYFGPGTRLTVL.

The chain uses TRBV28 and TRBJ2-2; weak D call: TRBD1 (7 bases). Trimming cost V 2 bases and J 2 bases, with 12 bases left between them. The CDR3 is made up of 16 amino acids. Germline V lookup: CDR1 MDHEN, CDR2 SYDVKM. The CDR3 DNA reads TGTGCCAGCAGTTTAAGGGGGCGGGAAAACACCGGGGAGCTGTTTTTT. It is translated as CASSLRGRENTGELFF.

V gene TRBV5-6 combines with J gene TRBJ1-2; TRBD1 is a possible D gene (5 bases). Trimming took 0 bases from V and 3 from J, leaving 12 bases between them. The CDR3 extends over 15 amino acids. CDR1 is SGHDT and CDR2 is YYEEEE in the germline V gene. The CDR3 reads CASSLAGQGHYGYTF. CDR3 coding DNA: TGTGCCAGCAGCTTGGCCGGGCAGGGCCACTATGGCTACACCTTC.